This T cell receptor beta chain was profiled in a study of blood T cell repertoires in COVID-19. Study-wide background: Specimens from acute and convalescent COVID-19 originated in the United States, Italy and Spain. PBMCs, B-cell-depleted T cells, or T cells were the source of the cDNA or gDNA that made up the material.

CDR1 and CDR2 from the germline V gene are SGHNT and YYREEE (reference sequence). V gave up 1 base and J gave up 4 bases, with 12 bases separating them. This CDR3 region has 14 residues. As originally analysed: Cell counts per sample came from amplifying reference gene primers. Some clones are missing from TCRdb's copy, which holds only in-frame ones; the method was immunoSEQ multiplex PCR. That table furnishes V, J and clone size, whereas the DNA furnished D and trimming. The sample records about 68,000 clones, around 82% being singletons. What was sequenced was peripheral blood. J is TRBJ2-7 and V is TRBV5-4; possible D gene TRBD2, 6 bases. The TCR sequence derives from a man aged 50-60 years with active COVID-19. DNA for the CDR3: TGTGCCAGCAGCTTGAAGACTAGTGGGTACGAGCAGTACTTC. Its translation is CASSLKTSGYEQYF.